Following are 9 T cell receptor beta chains from one sample sequenced in a study of OX40 agonist ivuxolimab in advanced cancers. Here immunoSEQ multiplex PCR was the method, and the copy in TCRdb shows in-frame clones only, minus some. The sample yields 20,000 to 25,000 clones, around 84% seen once. The material was CD4+ or CD8+ T cells sorted from blood, obtained in a trial of the OX40 agonist ivuxolimab. All receptors derive from an adult with an advanced solid tumor such as melanoma, head and neck, liver or kidney cancer.

This sequence joins TRBV9 and TRBJ2-2, with D uncertain. CDR1 is SGDLS and CDR2 is YYNGEE in the germline V gene. CDR3 length: 12 residues. The V end was cut by 5 bases, the J end by 8 bases, with 10 bases between. CDR3 loop: CASRAFGGELFF. CDR3 bases: TGTGCCAGCAGAGCCTTCGGAGGGGAGCTGTTTTTT.

The chain joins TRBV30 to TRBJ2-3; no clear D. The CDR3 is made up of 11 amino acids. Looked up from germline, CDR1 is GTSNPN and CDR2 is SVGIG (reference sequence). V lost 5 bases and J 2 bases, leaving 5 bases between the germline ends. The CDR3 protein is CAWGHTDTQYF. Written as DNA, the CDR3 is TGTGCCTGGGGGCACACAGATACGCAGTATTTT.

Worth noting for this clone: Only one base separates this from a far larger clonotype, so it likely reflects a read error. The chain recombines TRBV1 with TRBJ2-1. TRBV1 is described as a pseudogene. This CDR3 has 17 residues. For the CDR3, the DNA is TGCACCAGCAGCCAACTACCTGGGGGGACATTTGGTAATGAGCAGTTCTTC. This codes for CTSSQLPGGTFGNEQFF.

The rearrangement joins TRBV6-5 to TRBJ2-3, with 8 bases fitting TRBD1. Per germline, CDR1 MNHEY and CDR2 SVGAGI. This CDR3 region has 14 residues. Trimming removed 6 bases from V and 3 bases from J; junction bases left unmatched: 5. This CDR3 reads CASRQGAFTDTQYF. The CDR3 DNA follows: TGTGCCAGCAGGCAGGGGGCATTTACAGATACGCAGTATTTT.

This chain links TRBV5-1 with TRBJ2-7, with D possibly TRBD2 on 6 matching bases. V was trimmed by 2 bases and J by 3 bases, leaving 12 bases between them. Germline loops: CDR1 SGHRS, CDR2 YFSETQ. The CDR3 length is 14 residues. The CDR3 region is CASSFGGGNYEQYF. The CDR3 DNA sequence: TGCGCCAGCAGCTTCGGGGGAGGAAACTACGAGCAGTACTTC.

The CDR3 reads CASSFGGTGELFF. For the CDR3, the DNA is TGTGCCAGCAGTTTTGGGGGCACCGGGGAGCTGTTTTTT. The chain couples TRBV28 to TRBJ2-2; D may be TRBD1 or TRBD2 (5 bases each). The CDR3 has 13 residues. The V gene's germline CDR1 is MDHEN and CDR2 SYDVKM. The ends were cut back, 3 bases at V and 4 bases at J, with 6 bases in the middle.

The chain recombines TRBV7-2 with TRBJ2-1; no definite D call. CDR1 and CDR2 (germline): SGHTA, FQGNSA. With 4 bases removed from V and 3 bases from J, the gap between germline ends came to 10 bases. The CDR3 contains 14 residues. CDR3: CASSSGRGYNEQFF. DNA of the CDR3: TGTGCCAGCAGCTCAGGCAGAGGCTACAATGAGCAGTTCTTC.

The chain is built from TRBV29-1 and TRBJ2-1, with 14 bases lining up with TRBD2. Germline CDR1 and CDR2: SQVTM and ANQGSEA. V lost 3 bases to trimming and J lost 6 bases; unmatched junction nucleotides: 16. The CDR3 spans 19 residues. CDR3 sequence: CSVDRGLGLAGGRGNEQFF. CDR3 sequence (DNA): TGCAGCGTTGACAGGGGGCTTGGACTAGCGGGAGGACGGGGCAATGAGCAGTTCTTC.

V is TRBV10-2 and J is TRBJ1-4; TRBD1 matches 9 bases. CDR1 WSHSY and CDR2 SAAADI come from the germline V gene. With V trimmed by 3 bases and J by 4 bases, 3 bases remained unmatched. The CDR3 has 15 amino acids. This CDR3 reads CASSEQGASNEKLFF. The CDR3 DNA is TGCGCCAGCAGTGAACAGGGGGCGAGTAATGAAAAACTGTTTTTT.